This T cell receptor (beta chain) was captured by sequencing in a study of T cells in localized non-small cell lung cancer. Study-level points and caveats: Since sequencing was restricted to only one region of the tumor, intratumor heterogeneity remains a possibility. A higher density of T cells in blood coincided with extended overall survival. Tumor showed lower T cell clonality than uninvolved adjacent lung, where it was highest. Median around 56 top-100 tumor clones were shared with paired adjacent lung.

Sequencing was performed with immunoSEQ multiplex PCR; in TCRdb, only in-frame clones are kept and a portion is missing. The sample lists 50,000 or so clones; about 80% were seen once. Turning to this clone: Its antigen is as yet unknown.

The TCR originated in a female donor at least 60 years old with stage II squamous cell lung carcinoma. The source was peripheral blood, collected before any cancer treatment.

For the CDR3, the DNA is TGCGCCAGCAGCCCGGGACTAGCGGGGGGGGATGGCATGTATACGCAGTATTTT. It translates to CASSPGLAGGDGMYTQYF. The chain combines TRBV5-1 with TRBJ2-3; 16 bases fit TRBD2. Per the germline V gene, CDR1 is SGHRS and CDR2 is YFSETQ. CDR3 length equals 18 residues. The V gene end was trimmed by 4 bases and the J gene end by 7 bases; junction bases not matched to a gene: 12.